The sequence of this T cell receptor beta chain was determined in a study of blood T cells in healthy people across ages. This clonotype was seen at least ten times. The CDR3 is 17 amino acids. Germline trimming cut 2 bases from V and 2 bases from J; bases unmatched to any gene: 7. Germline CDR1 reads ENHRY; CDR2 reads SYGVKD. A sample-barcoded 5' primer and a J-beta primer mix were used in a second PCR of roughly 7 to 11 cycles. TCRdb processed the 5' RACE reads anew with MiXCR; each CDR3 protein has one entry. The sample records 1.5 million to 2 million distinct CDR3 sequences, roughly 27% being singletons.

Sequenced: blood. This chain connects TRBV10-3 to TRBJ2-4; 9 bases align to TRBD1. The source is a woman in her twenties or thirties in good health. The CDR3 DNA reads TGTGCCATCAGTGAGGGCCTAGGGACAGGGCCCAAAAACATTCAGTACTTC. It specifies CAISEGLGTGPKNIQYF.